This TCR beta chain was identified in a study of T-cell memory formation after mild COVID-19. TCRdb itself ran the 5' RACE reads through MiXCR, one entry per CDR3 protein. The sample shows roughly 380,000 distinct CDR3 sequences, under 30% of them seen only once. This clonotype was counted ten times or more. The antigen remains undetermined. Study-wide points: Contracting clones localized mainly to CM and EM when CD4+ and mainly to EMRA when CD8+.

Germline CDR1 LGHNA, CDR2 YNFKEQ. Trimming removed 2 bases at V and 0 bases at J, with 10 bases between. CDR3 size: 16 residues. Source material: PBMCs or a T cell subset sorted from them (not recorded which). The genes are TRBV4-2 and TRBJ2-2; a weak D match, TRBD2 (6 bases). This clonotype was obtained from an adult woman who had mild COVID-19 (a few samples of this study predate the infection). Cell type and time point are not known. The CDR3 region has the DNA TGTGCCAGCAGCCAATCGCGGGGCGCGAACACCGGGGAGCTGTTTTTT. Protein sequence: CASSQSRGANTGELFF.